A selection of T cell receptor beta chains follows, all from one sample in a study of cytomegalovirus exposure and HLA in healthy donors. Libraries were prepared by immunoSEQ multiplex PCR; TCRdb keeps only in-frame clonotypes and omits some of them. Of more than 150,000 clones listed, 75% to 85% were seen once; the top ten hold approximately 1.4%. The source material was PBMCs. These receptor sequences come from a man between 18 and 35 years old in good health and CMV-seronegative. The CDR3 runs from the conserved cysteine through the conserved F or W. A D gene is named only where the DNA matches it firmly. Part of the rows lack a size; the others show once, few, many or a class for expanded clones.

j_call d_call clone_size v_call cdr3_aa cdr3_nt
TRBJ2-7 TRBD2 NA TRBV2 CASTARLAHFYEQYF TGTGCCAGCACCGCCCGACTAGCTCACTTCTACGAGCAGTACTTC
TRBJ2-1 TRBD2 NA TRBV29-1 CSVNGVAGGPGNEQFF TGCAGCGTTAACGGAGTAGCGGGGGGGCCAGGGAATGAGCAGTTCTTC
TRBJ1-2 NA NA TRBV29-1 CSVGTGLYGYTF TGCAGCGTTGGTACAGGTTTATATGGCTACACCTTC
TRBJ2-7 NA NA TRBV4-1 CASSQDGSGEQYF TGCGCCAGCAGCCAAGATGGGTCCGGGGAGCAGTACTTC
TRBJ1-2 NA NA TRBV7-9 CASSFTGNGYTF TGTGCCAGCAGCTTCACAGGGAATGGCTACACCTTC
TRBJ1-1 TRBD1 NA TRBV15 CATSIDRVQAFF TGTGCCACCAGCATAGACAGGGTCCAGGCTTTCTTT
TRBJ1-2 TRBD1 NA TRBV5-8 CASNPRDRDYGYTF TGTGCCAGCAACCCGCGGGACAGGGACTATGGCTACACCTTC
TRBJ2-3 NA NA TRBV5-6 CASSPAQTSTDTQYF TGTGCCAGCAGCCCCGCGCAGACTAGCACAGATACGCAGTATTTT
TRBJ1-2 NA NA TRBV4-2 CASSQGSQGNYGYTF TGTGCCAGCAGCCAAGGTTCACAGGGTAACTATGGCTACACCTTC
TRBJ2-7 NA few TRBV12-5 CASGPGGGASSYEQYF TGTGCTAGTGGTCCCGGAGGGGGGGCGAGCTCCTACGAGCAGTACTTC
TRBJ1-3 NA NA TRBV5-4 CASSPGGNPGNTIYF TGTGCCAGCAGCCCGGGAGGCAACCCTGGAAACACCATATATTTT
TRBJ2-1 TRBD2 few TRBV4-3 CASSQDSPGLANEQFF TGCGCCAGCAGCCAAGATTCCCCGGGACTAGCTAATGAGCAGTTCTTC
TRBJ2-4 NA NA TRBV13 CASSLEPAKNIQYF TGTGCCAGCAGCTTAGAGCCAGCCAAAAACATTCAGTACTTC
TRBJ1-2 NA NA TRBV7-2 CASSFSREGVHGYTF TGTGCCAGCAGCTTTTCGAGGGAGGGGGTTCATGGCTACACCTTC
TRBJ1-2 TRBD1 few TRBV6-5 CASSQDRGSLYGYTF TGTGCCAGCAGTCAAGACAGGGGGAGCCTCTATGGCTACACCTTC
TRBJ1-6 NA NA TRBV7-2 CASARPPGVYNSPLHF TGTGCCAGCGCTAGACCCCCTGGAGTCTATAATTCACCCCTCCACTTT
TRBJ2-5 TRBD2 few TRBV29-1 CSVGLAGGQETQYF TGCAGCGTGGGACTAGCGGGGGGCCAAGAGACCCAGTACTTC
TRBJ2-7 TRBD2 NA TRBV30 CAWSVGGRMHEQYF TGTGCCTGGAGTGTTGGCGGGAGAATGCACGAGCAGTACTTC
TRBJ2-7 NA NA TRBV7-8 CASSQGQGPSYEQYF TGTGCCAGCAGCCAAGGTCAGGGTCCCTCCTACGAGCAGTACTTC
TRBJ2-7 TRBD2 few TRBV7-2 CASSLGSSGNTYEQYF TGTGCCAGCAGCTTAGGGTCTAGCGGGAACACCTACGAGCAGTACTTC
TRBJ2-5 TRBD2 NA TRBV6-6 CASSSPGLAKIETQYF TGTGCCAGCAGTTCTCCGGGACTAGCGAAGATTGAGACCCAGTACTTC
TRBJ2-2 NA NA TRBV7-2 CASSYPTSGELFF TGTGCCAGCAGCTACCCTACCTCCGGGGAGCTGTTTTTT
TRBJ2-7 TRBD1 NA TRBV6-5 CASSTDRSSYEQYF TGTGCCAGCAGTACGGACAGGAGTTCCTACGAGCAGTACTTC
TRBJ2-7 NA NA TRBV19 CASSTGQSYEQYF TGTGCCAGTAGTACAGGACAGAGCTACGAGCAGTACTTC
TRBJ1-5 NA NA TRBV30 CAWSVGPNQPQHF TGTGCCTGGAGTGTGGGCCCGAATCAGCCCCAGCATTTT
TRBJ1-5 TRBD1 NA TRBV7-2 CASSRQGVVNQPQHF TGTGCCAGCAGCAGACAGGGGGTAGTTAATCAGCCCCAGCATTTT
TRBJ2-3 NA NA TRBV7-9 CASSPKGPDTQYF TGTGCCAGCAGCCCCAAGGGGCCAGATACGCAGTATTTT
TRBJ1-4 NA NA TRBV15 CATSRDSYATNEKLFF TGTGCCACCAGCAGGGACAGTTATGCAACTAATGAAAAACTGTTTTTT
TRBJ2-6 NA few TRBV5-1 CASSLGVTVGANVLTF TGCGCCAGCAGCTTGGGAGTCACGGTGGGGGCCAACGTCCTGACTTTC
TRBJ2-2 NA NA TRBV5-6 CASSRRDYTGELFF TGTGCCAGCAGCCGCCGGGACTACACCGGGGAGCTGTTTTTT
TRBJ1-2 NA NA TRBV7-2 CASSLFPGNYGYTF TGTGCCAGCAGCTTATTTCCAGGGAACTATGGCTACACCTTC
TRBJ2-3 TRBD2 NA TRBV7-3 CASSGGTSSNTQYF TGTGCCAGCAGCGGAGGGACTAGCTCTAATACGCAGTATTTT
TRBJ2-7 NA NA TRBV27 CASSPRTESYEQYF TGTGCCAGCAGTCCCCGGACAGAGTCCTACGAGCAGTACTTC
TRBJ1-1 NA NA TRBV7-2 CASRLQGYTEAFF TGTGCCAGCAGGCTACAGGGATACACTGAAGCTTTCTTT
TRBJ1-2 TRBD1 NA TRBV27 CASSMPGQYGYTF TGTGCCAGCAGTATGCCGGGACAGTATGGCTACACCTTC
TRBJ2-2 TRBD1 NA TRBV5-1 CASSFGTANTGELFF TGCGCCAGCAGCTTCGGGACAGCGAACACCGGGGAGCTGTTTTTT
TRBJ2-2 NA once TRBV5-6 CASSKSRRRSGELFF TGTGCCAGCAGTAAATCGCGGAGGAGGAGCGGGGAGCTGTTTTTT
TRBJ1-1 NA NA TRBV5-1 CASSWKSTENTEAFF TGCGCCAGCAGCTGGAAATCGACAGAGAACACTGAAGCTTTCTTT
TRBJ2-7 NA NA TRBV28 CASSLTSGFSEQYF TGTGCCAGCAGTCTGACCTCAGGGTTTTCCGAGCAGTACTTC
TRBJ2-7 NA NA TRBV7-9 CASSLSVSEQYF TGTGCCAGCAGCTTATCAGTAAGCGAGCAGTACTTC
TRBJ2-7 TRBD1 NA TRBV7-8 CASRTFAGTQGANEQYF TGTGCCAGCAGAACGTTTGCCGGGACTCAGGGGGCCAACGAGCAGTACTTC